One sample yielded the 18 T cell receptor beta chains listed below, sequenced in a study of CD8+CD57+ T cells in acquired aplastic anemia. Genomic DNA, serving as template, underwent TCR beta VDJ and CDR3 profiling. TCRdb called the reads again in MiXCR, with one record for every CDR3 protein. This table has hundreds of thousands of distinct CDR3 sequences, 65% to 80% appearing once. The sequenced sample was sorted CD4+, CD8+, or CD8+CD57+ T cells (not recorded which) from PBMCs. These receptors were collected from a human donor in good health, serving as a control.

This clonotype showed up just once. A read error may produce the germline difference seen at one junction end. The V call is TRBV9, the J call TRBJ2-7; D uncertain. CDR3 length: 15 amino acids. The germline V gene has CDR1 SGDLS and CDR2 YYNGEE. The CDR3 spells CASSLAGQALYGQYF. CDR3 sequence (DNA): TGTGCCAGCAGCTTGGCCGGGCAAGCTTTATACGGGCAGTACTTC.

This sequence joins TRBV9 and TRBJ1-1; D is unclear. The tail of the sequence fits TRBJ2-3 better, so the J call may be wrong. Germline lookup yields CDR1 SGDLS and CDR2 YYNGEE. There are 13 residues in the CDR3. CDR3 amino acids: CASGIGSTDTQYF. CDR3 sequence (DNA): TGTGCCAGCGGGATCGGGAGCACAGATACGCAGTATTTT.

V and J are TRBV20-1 and TRBJ1-2; tentatively, D is TRBD1 (5 bases). The CDR3 is 13 residues long. V lost 5 bases and J lost 8, with 18 bases in between. Per the germline V gene, CDR1 is DFQATT and CDR2 is SNEGSKA (reference sequence). The CDR3 sequence: CSARLSGTNGYTF. The CDR3 nucleotides are TGCAGTGCTCGTCTCTCCGGGACCAACGGCTACACCTTC.

The chain combines TRBV7-9 with TRBJ2-3; TRBD1 might be the D (6 bases). CDR1 and CDR2 from the germline V gene are SEHNR and FQNEAQ (reference sequence). There are 16 residues in the CDR3. Trimming left V 5 bases short and J 6 bases short, with 21 bases between. The CDR3 region has the DNA TGTGCCAGCAGCGTAGGGGGAGACGCGTGGTCGGATACGCAGTATTTT. It is translated as CASSVGGDAWSDTQYF.

The rearrangement joins TRBV10-2 to TRBJ1-1; D gene ambiguous. CDR1 and CDR2 (germline): WSHSY, SAAADI. The CDR3 runs 14 residues. V lost 4 bases and J lost 1, with 10 bases in between. CDR3 protein: CASSAEGGNTEAFF. The DNA for the CDR3 is TGCGCCAGCAGTGCCGAAGGTGGGAACACTGAAGCTTTCTTT.

The CDR3 here is CSAISGTGTLFF. The DNA for the CDR3 is TGCAGTGCCATTTCCGGGACAGGGACACTGTTTTTT. The gene calls are TRBV20-1 and TRBJ1-4, with TRBD1 matching over 9 bases. Germline V gene data show CDR1 as DFQATT and CDR2 as SNEGSKA (reference sequence). The CDR3 has 12 amino acids. The junction had 9 bases not matched to a gene; V was cut back by 6 bases and J by 13 bases.

Concerning this clonotype: At one end the junction does not follow the germline gene, possibly because of a read error. The rearrangement links TRBV9 to TRBJ1-1; weak D call: TRBD1 (5 bases). The germline V gene has CDR1 SGDLS and CDR2 YYNGEE. The CDR3 has 15 residues. The CDR3, as DNA: TGTGCCAGCAGCGTGGGGGGTTACATCAACAATGAAGCTTTCTTT. Its translation: CASSVGGYINNEAFF.

This sequence joins TRBV7-2 and TRBJ2-1; D is tentatively TRBD1 or TRBD2 (5 bases each). Germline CDR1 and CDR2: SGHTA and FQGNSA. This CDR3 comprises 18 residues. The V and J ends lost 4 bases and 2 bases respectively, with 21 bases between them. This CDR3 reads CASSWDPCDRDPYNEQFF. The CDR3, as DNA: TGTGCCAGCAGCTGGGACCCCTGTGACCGTGACCCCTACAATGAGCAGTTCTTC.

This clonotype was counted at least ten times. As DNA, the CDR3 is TGTGCCAGCAGTTACCTAGGACAGGGCTATGGCTACACCTTC. It encodes CASSYLGQGYGYTF. This chain joins TRBV6-2 or TRBV6-3 and TRBJ1-2; TRBD1 agrees at 8 bases. CDR3 length: 14 amino acids. CDR1 is MNHEY and CDR2 is SVGEGT in the germline V gene. V was clipped by 2 bases and J by 4 bases; unmatched bases: 3.

This sequence joins TRBV7-2 and TRBJ2-2, with 9 bases that match TRBD1. The ends lost 3 bases at V and 17 bases at J; junction bases unmatched: 16. The length of the CDR3 is 15 residues. Germline assignment: CDR1 SGHTA and CDR2 FQGNSA. DNA of the CDR3: TGTGCCAGCAGCTTCGGCGGGGACAGGGCTACGAGCAGTTTTTTT. Translated: CASSFGGDRATSSFF.

V usage is TRBV5-4 and J usage is TRBJ2-1, with D unresolved. The CDR3 totals 14 residues. The V and J ends lost 0 bases and 9 bases respectively, with 13 bases between them. CDR1 and CDR2 (germline): SGHNT, YYREEE (reference sequence). The CDR3 protein is CASSLALSLGEQFF. In DNA form, the CDR3 reads TGTGCCAGCAGCTTGGCCTTGAGCTTGGGTGAGCAGTTCTTC.

Ten or more counts support this clonotype. The chain carries TRBV20-1 and TRBJ2-2; D unclear. The CDR3 has 14 amino acids. CDR1 DFQATT and CDR2 SNEGSKA come from the germline V gene (reference sequence). Trimming left V 1 base short and J 3 bases short, with 9 bases between. In DNA, the CDR3 is TGCAGTGCTAGAGTGGACGGATACACCGGGGAGCTGTTTTTT. Amino acids: CSARVDGYTGELFF.

About this clonotype itself: This may arise from a read error, as a much more abundant clone is one base away. This chain uses TRBV12-3 or TRBV12-4 with TRBJ2-1; D possibly matches TRBD1 or TRBD2 (5 bases each). CDR3 length: 13 amino acids. CDR3 in amino acids: CGSNRPGPNEQFF. The CDR3 bases are TGTGGCAGCAATAGACCGGGGCCGAATGAGCAGTTCTTC.

On this clonotype: The junction departs from germline at one end; a sequencing error may be responsible. This rearrangement joins TRBV5-1 to TRBJ1-5; the D is unclear. Germline V lookup: CDR1 SGHRS, CDR2 YFSETQ. This CDR3 region has 13 residues. CDR3 loop: CASSLAGGKSQHF. The CDR3 DNA reads TGTGCCAGCAGCTTGGCCGGAGGAAAATCCCAGCATTTT.

On this clonotype: One junction end does not reproduce the germline sequence, and a read error may be involved. The V call is TRBV29-1, the J call TRBJ2-7, with D possibly called TRBD1 or TRBD2 (6 bases each). Germline-derived CDR1 and CDR2 are SQVTM and ANQGSEA. The CDR3 length is 11 residues. CDR3 nucleotide sequence: TGCAGCGTAGGAGTGGGGGGCGCGCAGTACTTT. It specifies CSVGVGGAQYF.

This clonotype was seen repeatedly, ten times or more. The chain links TRBV5-8 to TRBJ1-2; tentative D call: TRBD1 (5 bases). CDR1 is SGHTS and CDR2 is YDEGEE in the germline V gene. The CDR3 extends over 14 amino acids. Deletions cut 1 base from V and 7 bases from J, with 14 bases between. DNA of the CDR3: TGTGCCAGCAGCTTGCGAGTAGACAGTTCTGGCTACACCTTC. This codes for CASSLRVDSSGYTF. Drawing the rest from reference TRBV5-8 and TRBJ1-2, the complete variable domain is EAGVTQSPTHLIKTRGQQATLRCSPISGHTSVYWYQQALGLGLQFLLWYDEGEERNRGNFPPRFSGRQFPNYSSELNVNALELEDSALYLCASSLRVDSSGYTFGSGTRLTVV.

The chain has TRBV9 and TRBJ2-1; maybe TRBD2 (7 bases). Germline CDR1 SGDLS, CDR2 YYNGEE. The germline V and J ends were trimmed by 2 bases and 7 bases, with 16 bases remaining between them. This CDR3 has 15 amino acids. The CDR3 is CASSVLGGGRNEQFF. For the CDR3, the DNA is TGTGCCAGCAGCGTCCTAGGGGGGGGGCGGAATGAGCAGTTCTTC.

This clonotype has just a few counts. Because the CDR3 is missing its conserved closing phenylalanine or tryptophan, this is likely a read error. V gene TRBV7-2 combines with J gene TRBJ1-5; no clear D gene. The CDR3 is 14 residues long. Germline assignment: CDR1 SGHTA and CDR2 FQGNSA. The CDR3 loop is CASSLAGWSQPQHL. CDR3 nucleotides: TGTGCCAGTAGCTTAGCAGGATGGAGTCAGCCCCAGCATCTT.